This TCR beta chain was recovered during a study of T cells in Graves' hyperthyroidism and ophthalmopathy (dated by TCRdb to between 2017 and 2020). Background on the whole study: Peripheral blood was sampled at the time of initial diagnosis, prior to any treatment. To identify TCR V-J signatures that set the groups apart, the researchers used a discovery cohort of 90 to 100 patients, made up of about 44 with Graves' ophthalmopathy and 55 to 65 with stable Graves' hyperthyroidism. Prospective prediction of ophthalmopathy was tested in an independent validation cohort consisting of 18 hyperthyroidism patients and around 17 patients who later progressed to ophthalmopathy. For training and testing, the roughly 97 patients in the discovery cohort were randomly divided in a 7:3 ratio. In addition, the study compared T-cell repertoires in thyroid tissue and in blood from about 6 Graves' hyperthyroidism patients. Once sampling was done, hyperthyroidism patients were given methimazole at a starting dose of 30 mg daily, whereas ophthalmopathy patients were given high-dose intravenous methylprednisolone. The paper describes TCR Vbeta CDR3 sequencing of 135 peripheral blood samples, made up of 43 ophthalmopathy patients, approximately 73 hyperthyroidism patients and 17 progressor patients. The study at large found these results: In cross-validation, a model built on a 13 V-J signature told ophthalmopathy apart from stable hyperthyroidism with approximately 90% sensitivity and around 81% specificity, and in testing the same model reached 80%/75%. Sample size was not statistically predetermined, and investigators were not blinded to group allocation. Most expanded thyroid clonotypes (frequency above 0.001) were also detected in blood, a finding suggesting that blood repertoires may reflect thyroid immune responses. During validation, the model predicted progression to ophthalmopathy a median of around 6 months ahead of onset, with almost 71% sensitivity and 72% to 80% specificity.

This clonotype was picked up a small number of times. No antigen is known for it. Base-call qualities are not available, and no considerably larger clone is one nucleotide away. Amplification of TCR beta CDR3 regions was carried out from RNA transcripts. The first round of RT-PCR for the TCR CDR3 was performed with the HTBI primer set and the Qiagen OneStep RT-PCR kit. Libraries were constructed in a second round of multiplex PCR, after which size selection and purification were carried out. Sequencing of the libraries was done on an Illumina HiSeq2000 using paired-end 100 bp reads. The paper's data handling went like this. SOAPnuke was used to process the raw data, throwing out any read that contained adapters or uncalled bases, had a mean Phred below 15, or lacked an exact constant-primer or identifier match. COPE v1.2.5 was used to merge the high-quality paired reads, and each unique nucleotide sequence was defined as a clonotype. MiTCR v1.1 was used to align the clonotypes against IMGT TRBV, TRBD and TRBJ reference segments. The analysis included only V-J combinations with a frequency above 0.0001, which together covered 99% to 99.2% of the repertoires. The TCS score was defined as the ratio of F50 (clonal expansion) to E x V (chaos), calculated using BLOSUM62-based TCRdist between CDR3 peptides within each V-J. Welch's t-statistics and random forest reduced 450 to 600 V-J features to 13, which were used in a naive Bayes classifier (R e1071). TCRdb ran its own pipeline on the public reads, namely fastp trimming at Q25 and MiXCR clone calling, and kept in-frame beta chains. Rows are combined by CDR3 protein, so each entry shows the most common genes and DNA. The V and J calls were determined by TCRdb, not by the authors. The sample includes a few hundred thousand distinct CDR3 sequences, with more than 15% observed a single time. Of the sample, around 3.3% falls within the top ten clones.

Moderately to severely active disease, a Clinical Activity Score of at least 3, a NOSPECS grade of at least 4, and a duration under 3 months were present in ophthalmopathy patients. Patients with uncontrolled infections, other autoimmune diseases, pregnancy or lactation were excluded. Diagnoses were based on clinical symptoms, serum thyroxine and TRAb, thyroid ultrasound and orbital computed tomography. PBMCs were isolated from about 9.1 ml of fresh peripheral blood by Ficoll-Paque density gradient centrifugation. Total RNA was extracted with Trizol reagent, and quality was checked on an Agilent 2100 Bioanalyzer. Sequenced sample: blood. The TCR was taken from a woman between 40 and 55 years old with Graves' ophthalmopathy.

The CDR3 protein: CASSETGILNEQFF. At the DNA level, the sequence is TGTGCCAGCAGTGAAACTGGGATCCTTAATGAGCAGTTCTTC. The receptor chain draws on TRBV2 and TRBJ2-1; the D gene remains uncertain. There are 14 amino acids in the CDR3, from cysteine to phenylalanine inclusive. Left in the record is the CDR3 DNA by itself, 42 bases read in frame from the first base. V is cut by 2 bases and J by 7 bases, and the space between the germline ends is 12 bases. From the germline V gene, CDR1 is SNHLY and CDR2 is FYNNEI.